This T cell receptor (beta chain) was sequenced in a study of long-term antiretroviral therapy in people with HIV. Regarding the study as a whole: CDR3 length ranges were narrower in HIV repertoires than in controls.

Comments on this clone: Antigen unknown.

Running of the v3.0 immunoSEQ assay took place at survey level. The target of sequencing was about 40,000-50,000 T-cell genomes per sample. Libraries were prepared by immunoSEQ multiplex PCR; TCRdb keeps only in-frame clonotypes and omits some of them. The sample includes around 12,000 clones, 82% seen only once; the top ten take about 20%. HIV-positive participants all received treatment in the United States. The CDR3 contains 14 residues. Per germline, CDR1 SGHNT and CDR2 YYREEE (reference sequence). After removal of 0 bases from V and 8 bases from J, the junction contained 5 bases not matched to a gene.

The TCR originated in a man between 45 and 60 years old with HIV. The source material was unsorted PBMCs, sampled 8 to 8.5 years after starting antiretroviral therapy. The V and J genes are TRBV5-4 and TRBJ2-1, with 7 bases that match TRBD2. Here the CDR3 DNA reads TGTGCCAGCAGCTTGGGTGAGAGCGGGGATGAGCAGTTCTTC. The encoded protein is CASSLGESGDEQFF.